Reported below is one T cell receptor (beta chain). The source of the sample is a study of blood T cell repertoires in COVID-19. Whole-study context: The origin of the acute and convalescent COVID-19 samples was the United States, Italy and Spain. The cDNA or gDNA used as material had been derived from T cells, B-cell-depleted T cells, or PBMCs.

V was pared by 4 bases and J by 2 bases, with 8 bases of the junction left unmatched. The CDR3 length is 15 residues. Germline V gene sequence: CDR1 SGHNT, CDR2 YYREEE (reference sequence). Authors' analysis steps: Using reference gene primer amplification, nucleated cell counts were estimated. Profiled with immunoSEQ multiplex PCR; TCRdb holds only in-frame clones, not every one. Clone size and the V and J calls come from that table; the DNA yielded D and trimming. The sample includes 65,000 or so clones, about 81% of them seen just once. The sample consisted of peripheral blood. The TCR comes from a man at least 80 years old with acute or convalescent COVID-19. This chain joins TRBV5-4 and TRBJ1-2, with TRBD1 matching 7 bases. In DNA form, the CDR3 reads TGTGCCAGCAGCCCGGGGACAGTTGACAACTATGGCTACACCTTC. It specifies CASSPGTVDNYGYTF.